This T cell receptor beta chain was documented in a study of graft-versus-host responses after intestinal transplantation. Across the study: Recipients underwent multivisceral, liver-intestinal, or isolated intestinal transplants. Induction using anti-thymocyte globulin, followed by tacrolimus and steroids for approximately 3 years, was given to all recipients.

V lost 2 bases to trimming and J lost 6 bases; unmatched junction nucleotides: 6. The CDR3 is made up of 15 amino acids. The germline gives CDR1 SGHDT, CDR2 YYEEEE. Study-level findings and limits: Peak circulating GvH clone levels were associated with early post-transplant HvG declines. The study found high graft-versus-host to host-versus-graft clonal ratios in allografts of patients with graft-donor T cell macrochimerism.

To note about this clone: Its antigen is unidentified.

The assay was immunoSEQ multiplex PCR, and TCRdb's table has in-frame clones only and misses some. The sample includes approximately 85,000 clones, 85% to 95% of them seen just once. This material consisted of unstimulated CD8+ T cells sorted from spleen or lymph node cells, taken before transplant. The chain recombines TRBV5-6 with TRBJ1-5, with TRBD1 matching 9 bases. This clonotype was sampled from a human donor who was the organ donor for an intestinal transplant. The CDR3 nucleotides read TGTGCCAGCAGCTTCGGGACAGGGTATCGTCAGCCCCAGCATTTT. Translation: CASSFGTGYRQPQHF.